The clone carrying this TCR beta chain was counted many times. This sample stems from a study of PD-L1 blockade in urothelial cancer. The overall study: The researchers analyzed blood 3 weeks (second dose) and 6 weeks after treatment start.

Looked up from germline, CDR1 is SGHTA and CDR2 is FQGNSA. The trim removed 5 bases at V and 2 bases at J, leaving 4 bases unmatched. The CDR3 has 14 amino acids. Sample time point: pretreatment peripheral blood. Urothelial carcinoma, locally advanced or metastatic, affected the patients. TCRdb keeps only in-frame clones here, not all; method: immunoSEQ multiplex PCR. The data contain some 45,000 clones, around 80% of them singletons. The source material was PBMCs, sampled around atezolizumab (anti-PD-L1) treatment. The sequence was collected from a man in his 60s with urothelial cancer. The chain has TRBV7-2 and TRBJ2-5, with 8 bases fitting TRBD1. The CDR3 coding sequence is TGTGCCAGCAGCCCCAGACAGGGGCAAGAGACCCAGTACTTC. Protein: CASSPRQGQETQYF.